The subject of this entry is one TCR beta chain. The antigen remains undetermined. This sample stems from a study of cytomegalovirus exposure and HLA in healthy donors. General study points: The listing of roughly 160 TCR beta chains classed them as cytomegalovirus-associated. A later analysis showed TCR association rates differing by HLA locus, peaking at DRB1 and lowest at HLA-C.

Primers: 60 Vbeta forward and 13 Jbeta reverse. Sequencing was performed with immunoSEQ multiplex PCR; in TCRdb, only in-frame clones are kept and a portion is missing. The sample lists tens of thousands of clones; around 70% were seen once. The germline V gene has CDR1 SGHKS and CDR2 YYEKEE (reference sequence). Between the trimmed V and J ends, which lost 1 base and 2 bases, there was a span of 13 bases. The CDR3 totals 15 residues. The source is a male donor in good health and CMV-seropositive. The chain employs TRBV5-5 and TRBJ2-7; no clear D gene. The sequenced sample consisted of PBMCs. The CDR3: CASSLTPRPPYEQYF. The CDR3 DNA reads TGTGCCAGCAGCTTGACACCTCGCCCCCCCTACGAGCAGTACTTC.